One sample yielded the 25 T cell receptor beta chains listed below, sequenced in a study of shared clonotypes between healthy human individuals. Sequenced by immunoSEQ multiplex PCR; TCRdb stores in-frame clones only, minus some. The profile shows around 600,000 clones, around 97% of them singletons. Material: naive CD4+ T cells sorted from blood. Subset here: CD45RA+ positively selected. These receptor sequences come from a woman in her 30s in good health.

This clone has just a few counts. V is TRBV11-2 and J is TRBJ1-4, with no clear D. The CDR3 covers 14 residues. Trimming took off 3 bases at V and 4 bases at J, with 9 bases between the two ends. CDR1 SGHAT and CDR2 FQNNGV come from the germline V gene. CDR3 in DNA: TGTGCCAGCAGCTTCGGGGATGGTAATGAAAAACTGTTTTTT. Translation: CASSFGDGNEKLFF.

As regards this clone: One end of the junction does not line up with germline, which may come from a read error. The rearrangement joins TRBV9 to TRBJ2-1; 7 bases match TRBD2. Germline assignment: CDR1 SGDLS and CDR2 YYNGEE. The CDR3 has 18 residues. The CDR3 reads CASSLAQRGWSSHNEQFF. The CDR3 DNA reads as TGTGCCAGCAGCCTCGCGCAGCGGGGATGGTCCTCCCACAATGAGCAGTTCTTC.

The chain carries TRBV28 and TRBJ1-5, with D perhaps matching TRBD1 (5 bases). The CDR3 loop spans 14 amino acids. Germline V gene data show CDR1 as MDHEN and CDR2 as SYDVKM. CDR3 bases: TGTGCTTCGGGGGGGAGGGGCCCACGGGGGCCCCAGCATTTT. Its protein product is CASGGRGPRGPQHF.

The rearrangement links TRBV6-6 to TRBJ2-1, with TRBD1 as a possible D gene (5 bases). The germline V gene encodes CDR1 MNHNY and CDR2 SVGAGI (reference sequence). This CDR3 is 13 amino acids long. Trimming cost V 10 bases and J 5 bases, with 15 bases left between them. In DNA, the CDR3 is TGTGCCACCACCCTAGGGGTGAACAATGAGCAGTTCTTC. Translation gives CATTLGVNNEQFF.

The rearrangement joins TRBV7-9 to TRBJ1-5, with D tentatively TRBD1 (6 bases). V was cut by 4 bases and J by 3 bases, with 7 bases left in between. Per germline, CDR1 SEHNR and CDR2 FQNEAQ (reference sequence). The length of the CDR3 is 13 residues. The CDR3 DNA follows: TGTGCCAGCAGCTGGGACAACAATCAGCCCCAGCATTTT. Amino acids: CASSWDNNQPQHF.

The rearrangement links TRBV5-1 to TRBJ2-5; 13 bases fit TRBD2. Germline CDR1 is SGHRS and CDR2 is YFSETQ. The CDR3 extends over 15 amino acids. The junction had 4 bases not matched to a gene; V was cut back by 4 bases and J by 4 bases. The CDR3, as DNA: TGCGCCAGCAGCGGACTAGCGGGAGCATCAGAGACCCAGTACTTC. Translating it yields CASSGLAGASETQYF.

This chain connects TRBV28 to TRBJ1-1, with 7 bases lining up with TRBD1. V lost 7 bases to trimming and J lost 1 base; unmatched junction nucleotides: 6. The CDR3 is made up of 14 amino acids. Germline lookup yields CDR1 MDHEN and CDR2 SYDVKM. In nucleotides, the CDR3 is TGTGCCAGCATTAGTCCAGGGGGGAACACTGAAGCTTTCTTT. As protein: CASISPGGNTEAFF. The whole variable domain, remainder taken from reference TRBV28 and TRBJ1-1, is DVKVTQSSRYLVKRTGEKVFLECVQDMDHENMFWYRQDPGLGLRLIYFSYDVKMKEKGDIPEGYSVSREKKERFSLILESASTNQTSMYLCASISPGGNTEAFFGQGTRLTVV.

This clone came up once. The chain combines TRBV27 with TRBJ2-7; 10 bases fit TRBD2. This CDR3 has 16 amino acids. V shed 8 bases, J shed 6 bases, and the junction held 16 bases outside the gene matches. Per germline, CDR1 MNHEY and CDR2 SMNVEV (reference sequence). DNA of the CDR3: TGTGCCAGCCGTCCCCGCACCGGACTAGCGGATGGCGAGCAGTACTTC. Residues: CASRPRTGLADGEQYF.

Concerning this clone: The same CDR3 arises from other DNA sequences in this sample as well. This chain uses TRBV18 with TRBJ1-1; D call uncertain. The germline V gene has CDR1 KGHSH and CDR2 LQKENI. The CDR3 length is 14 residues. Trimming removed 1 base at V and 1 base at J, with 7 bases between. In DNA, the CDR3 is TGTGCCAGCTCACCACTTACAGAGAACACTGAAGCTTTCTTT. Translation gives CASSPLTENTEAFF.

The CDR3 loop reads CASSESPISETQYF. The CDR3 DNA reads TGCGCCAGCAGTGAGTCACCCATCTCAGAGACCCAGTACTTC. The genes are TRBV10-1 and TRBJ2-5, with unresolved D. Germline CDR1 and CDR2: WNHNN and SYGVQD (reference sequence). CDR3 size: 14 residues. V lost 0 bases to trimming and J lost 4 bases, with 9 bases between them.

The J gene is TRBJ1-5, the V gene TRBV21-1. TRBV21-1 is marked as a pseudogene. The CDR3 runs 18 residues. The CDR3 region has the DNA TGTGCCAGTTCTACCGGGGCTGCGAGGGGATATAGCAATCAGCCCCAGCATTTT. Amino acids: CASSTGAARGYSNQPQHF.

The chain carries TRBV21-1 and TRBJ2-5; the table's D gene call, TRBD2, was not cross checked with the DNA. TRBV21-1 is a recognized pseudogene. The CDR3 has 18 amino acids. CDR3: CASSKARSGTALQETQYF. In DNA form, the CDR3 reads TGTGCCAGCAGCAAAGCACGGTCCGGGACTGCACTCCAAGAGACCCAGTACTTC.

The sample holds one count of this clone. The V call is TRBV27, the J call TRBJ2-7, with TRBD2 matching over 8 bases. The J segment lost 2 bases and the V segment lost 3 bases, leaving 3 bases of the junction unmatched. This CDR3 is built from 14 residues. The germline V gene has CDR1 MNHEY and CDR2 SMNVEV (reference sequence). The CDR3 reads CASSLTSATYEQYF. For the CDR3, the DNA is TGTGCCAGCAGTTTGACTAGCGCGACCTACGAGCAGTACTTC.

DNA of the CDR3: TGTGCCAGCAGCTCTCATCACGGGGAGCTGTTTTTT. Translated, it gives CASSSHHGELFF. The chain combines TRBV11-2 with TRBJ2-2; D ambiguous. CDR1 is SGHAT and CDR2 is FQNNGV in the germline V gene. The V gene lost 4 bases and the J gene lost 7 bases, with 7 bases spanning the gap. This CDR3 region has 12 residues.

The genes are TRBV5-5 and TRBJ2-2; D ambiguous. This CDR3 has 15 residues. Germline CDR1 and CDR2: SGHKS and YYEKEE (reference sequence). V lost 2 bases, J lost 0 bases, and 8 bases lay in between. The CDR3 sequence: CASSFGQANTGELFF. In nucleotides, the CDR3 is TGTGCCAGCAGCTTCGGTCAGGCGAACACCGGGGAGCTGTTTTTT.

The chain uses TRBV4-1 and TRBJ1-6; D unresolved. The germline gives CDR1 MGHRA, CDR2 YSYEKL. V was shortened by 2 bases and J by 7 bases, with 6 bases between the two germline ends. CDR3 length: 13 amino acids. The CDR3 nucleotides read TGCGCCAGCAGCCAATCCGGAAATTCACCCCTCCACTTT. Its protein is CASSQSGNSPLHF.

This clone appeared a single time. This chain uses TRBV18 with TRBJ2-6; 8 nucleotides align to TRBD1. The length of the CDR3 is 17 residues. The J segment lost 4 bases and the V segment lost 3 bases, leaving 8 bases of the junction unmatched. CDR1 KGHSH and CDR2 LQKENI come from the germline V gene. CDR3 nucleotides: TGTGCCAGCTCACCTCGGCAGGGGGCGCCCGGGGCCAACGTCCTGACTTTC. This encodes CASSPRQGAPGANVLTF. Based on the CDR3 plus reference TRBV18 and TRBJ2-6, the full variable domain is NAGVMQNPRHLVRRRGQEARLRCSPMKGHSHVYWYRQLPEEGLKFMVYLQKENIIDESGMPKERFSAEFPKEGPSILRIQQVVRGDSAAYFCASSPRQGAPGANVLTFGAGSRLTVL.

About this clone itself: At the DNA level, this CDR3 is encoded by other sequences in the same sample as well. The rearrangement links TRBV9 to TRBJ2-5, with a weak D call TRBD2 (5 bases). From germline, CDR1 is SGDLS and CDR2 YYNGEE. V was pared by 0 bases and J by 1 base, with 7 bases between. This CDR3 is built from 14 residues. The CDR3: CASSVGGVQETQYF. CDR3 nucleotides: TGTGCCAGCAGCGTAGGGGGAGTCCAAGAGACCCAGTACTTC.

The chain has TRBV18 and TRBJ1-3; the D is unclear. Germline V gene sequence: CDR1 KGHSH, CDR2 LQKENI. CDR3 size: 14 residues. The germline V and J ends were trimmed by 3 bases and 2 bases, with 8 bases remaining between them. DNA of the CDR3: TGTGCCAGCTCACCGACGGATCCTGGAAACACCATATATTTT. Amino acids: CASSPTDPGNTIYF.

This clone was recorded once. The germline gene is not matched at one end of the junction; a read error may be the cause. V is TRBV5-8 and J is TRBJ1-1; D might be TRBD1 (6 bases). Germline V gives CDR1 SGHTS, CDR2 YDEGEE. There are 15 residues in the CDR3. The CDR3: CASRLDGQSHTEAFF. The CDR3 DNA reads TGTGCCAGCAGATTGGATGGACAGTCCCACACTGAAGCTTTCTTT.

This clone is a singleton in its sample. This rearrangement joins TRBV28 to TRBJ1-5; unclear D gene. From germline, CDR1 is MDHEN and CDR2 SYDVKM. The ends were cut back, 6 bases at V and 0 bases at J, with 18 bases in the middle. The CDR3 runs 17 residues. DNA of the CDR3: TGTGCCAGCAGAGCCCTCCTGCGTGCAAGTAGCAATCAGCCCCAGCATTTT. Its protein product is CASRALLRASSNQPQHF.

This chain uses TRBV6-1 with TRBJ1-2; no firm D call. CDR1 MNHNS and CDR2 SASEGT come from the germline V gene. Trimming took 0 bases from V and 3 from J, leaving 11 bases between them. CDR3 length equals 15 residues. As DNA, the CDR3 is TGTGCCAGCAGTGAAGCGCAGAAGGAGTACTATGGCTACACCTTC. Residues: CASSEAQKEYYGYTF.

The chain links TRBV19 to TRBJ1-3; TRBD1 agrees at 7 bases. Trimming removed 4 bases from V and 6 bases from J; junction bases left unmatched: 6. Germline V lookup: CDR1 LNHDA, CDR2 SQIVND (reference sequence). The CDR3 contains 14 residues. As DNA, the CDR3 is TGTGCCAGTAGTAGGTACAGGGGAGAAAACACCATATATTTT. This encodes CASSRYRGENTIYF.

The chain links TRBV28 to TRBJ2-6; D not certain. This CDR3 has 17 residues. Trimming stripped 6 bases from V and 0 bases from J, with 15 bases between. Germline CDR1 reads MDHEN; CDR2 reads SYDVKM. CDR3 nucleotides: TGTGCCAGCAGGTCGAAAGGGAAGGGCTCTGGGGCCAACGTCCTGACTTTC. It translates to CASRSKGKGSGANVLTF.

The V call is TRBV28, the J call TRBJ1-2; 8 bases agree with TRBD1. The CDR3 covers 14 residues. The V gene end was trimmed by 6 bases and the J gene end by 3 bases; junction bases not matched to a gene: 6. CDR1 MDHEN and CDR2 SYDVKM come from the germline V gene. CDR3 sequence (DNA): TGTGCCAGCAGACCAGGGGGCGCCGACTATGGCTACACCTTC. Amino acids: CASRPGGADYGYTF.